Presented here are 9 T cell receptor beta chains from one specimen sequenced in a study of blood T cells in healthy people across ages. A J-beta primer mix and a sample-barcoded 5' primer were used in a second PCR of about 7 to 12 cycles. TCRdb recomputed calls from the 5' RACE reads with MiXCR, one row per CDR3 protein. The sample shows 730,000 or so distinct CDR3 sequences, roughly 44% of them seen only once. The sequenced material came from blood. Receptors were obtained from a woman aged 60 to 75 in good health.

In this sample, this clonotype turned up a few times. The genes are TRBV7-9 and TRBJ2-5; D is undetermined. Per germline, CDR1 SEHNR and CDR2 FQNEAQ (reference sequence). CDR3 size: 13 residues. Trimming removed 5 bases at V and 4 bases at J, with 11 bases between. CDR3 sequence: CASSPVNGETQYF. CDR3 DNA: TGTGCCAGCAGCCCGGTAAATGGAGAGACCCAGTACTTC.

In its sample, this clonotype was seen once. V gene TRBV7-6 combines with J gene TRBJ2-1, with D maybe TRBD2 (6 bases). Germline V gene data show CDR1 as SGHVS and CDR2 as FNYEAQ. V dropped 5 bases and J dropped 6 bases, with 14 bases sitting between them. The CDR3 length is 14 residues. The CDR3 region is CASSPSAGFNEQFF. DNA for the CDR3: TGTGCCAGCAGCCCTAGCGCAGGGTTCAATGAGCAGTTCTTC.

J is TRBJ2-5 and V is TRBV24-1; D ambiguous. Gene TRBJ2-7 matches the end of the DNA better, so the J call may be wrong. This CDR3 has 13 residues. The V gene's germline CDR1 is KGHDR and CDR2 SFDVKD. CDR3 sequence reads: CATSADGMYEQYF. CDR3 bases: TGTGCCACCAGTGCCGACGGAATGTACGAGCAGTACTTC.

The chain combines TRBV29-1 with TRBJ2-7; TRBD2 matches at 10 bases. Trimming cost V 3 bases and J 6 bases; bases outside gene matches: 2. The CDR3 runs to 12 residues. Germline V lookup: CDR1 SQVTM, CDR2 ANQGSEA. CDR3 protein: CSVEGLASEQYF. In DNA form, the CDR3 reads TGCAGCGTTGAGGGACTAGCGTCCGAGCAGTACTTC.

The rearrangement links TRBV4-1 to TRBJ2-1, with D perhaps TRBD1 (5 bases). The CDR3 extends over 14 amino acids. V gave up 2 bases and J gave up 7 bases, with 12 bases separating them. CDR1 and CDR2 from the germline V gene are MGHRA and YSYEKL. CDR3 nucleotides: TGCGCCAGCAGCCAACCGCTCAGGGATAATGAGCAGTTCTTC. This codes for CASSQPLRDNEQFF.

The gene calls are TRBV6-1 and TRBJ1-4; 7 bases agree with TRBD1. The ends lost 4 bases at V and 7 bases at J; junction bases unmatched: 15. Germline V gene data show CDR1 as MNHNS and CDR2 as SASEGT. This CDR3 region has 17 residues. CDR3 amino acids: CASSVGTAPFLGEKLFF. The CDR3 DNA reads TGTGCCAGCAGTGTAGGGACAGCCCCCTTTCTGGGTGAAAAACTGTTTTTT.

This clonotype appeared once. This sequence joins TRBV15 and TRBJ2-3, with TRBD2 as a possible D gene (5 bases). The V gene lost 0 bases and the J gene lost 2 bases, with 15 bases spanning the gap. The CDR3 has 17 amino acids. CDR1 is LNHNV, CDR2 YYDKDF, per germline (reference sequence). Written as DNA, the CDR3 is TGTGCCACCAGCAGAGATCCCAGACTACTAATCACAGATACGCAGTATTTT. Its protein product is CATSRDPRLLITDTQYF.

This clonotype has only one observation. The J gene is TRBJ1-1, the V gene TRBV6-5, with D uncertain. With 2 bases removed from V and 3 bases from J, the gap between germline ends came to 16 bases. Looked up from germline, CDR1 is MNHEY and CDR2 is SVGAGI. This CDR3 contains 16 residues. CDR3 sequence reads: CASSYDPFQRDTEAFF. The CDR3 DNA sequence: TGTGCCAGCAGTTACGACCCTTTTCAGCGGGACACTGAAGCTTTCTTT.

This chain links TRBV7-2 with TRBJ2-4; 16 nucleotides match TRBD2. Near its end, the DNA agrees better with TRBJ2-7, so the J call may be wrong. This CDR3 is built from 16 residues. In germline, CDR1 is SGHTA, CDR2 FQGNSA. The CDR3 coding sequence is TGTGCCAGCAGCTTCGGGACTAGCGGGGGGGCCTACGAGCAGTACTTC. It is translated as CASSFGTSGGAYEQYF.